This TCR beta chain was identified during a study of cytomegalovirus exposure and HLA in healthy donors. Each donor's status was that of a healthy bone marrow donor. The PCR made use of 60 Vbeta and 13 Jbeta primers. TCRdb keeps only in-frame clones here, not all; method: immunoSEQ multiplex PCR. The data show about 130,000 clones, approximately 85% seen once. General study findings and limits: Among TCR sequences, most were rare, though some public TCRs appeared in many donors. A missense DCLRE1C variant was associated with V- and J-gene trimming of TCR beta chains in a later analysis, and an independent cohort replicated the association. In an earlier analysis, most TCR beta V segments were productive about 87% or about 30% of the time.

Details on this clone: Its antigen is undetermined.

The sample consisted of PBMCs. The source is a boy between 5 and 17 years old in good health and CMV-seronegative.

CDR3 DNA sequence: TGTGCCAGCAGCCCGCGGAAAGATCAGCCCCAGCATTTT. It yields the protein CASSPRKDQPQHF. The gene calls are TRBV7-8 and TRBJ1-5; D unresolved. The germline V and J ends were trimmed by 5 bases and 5 bases, with 10 bases remaining between them. Per the germline V gene, CDR1 is SGHVS and CDR2 is FQNEAQ. The CDR3 spans 13 residues.